These 32 T cell receptor beta chains came from one sample sequenced in a study of T cells in localized non-small cell lung cancer. Sequencing was performed with immunoSEQ multiplex PCR; in TCRdb, only in-frame clones are kept and a portion is missing. The table lists around 4,400 clones, roughly 29% of them singletons, with nearly 8.5% in the top ten. Material: lung tumor tissue, obtained before any cancer treatment. Receptors were obtained from a male donor aged 60 or older with stage I lung adenocarcinoma.

The V call is TRBV30, the J call TRBJ1-4, with 7 positions matching TRBD1. CDR3 length equals 15 residues. The V gene end was trimmed by 0 bases and the J gene end by 8 bases; junction bases not matched to a gene: 9. Germline-derived CDR1 and CDR2 are GTSNPN and SVGIG (reference sequence). In DNA, the CDR3 is TGTGCCTGGAGTGTACTCTGGACAGGCAAAGAAAAACTGTTTTTT. Its translation is CAWSVLWTGKEKLFF.

In this sample, this clone turned up once. This chain uses TRBV30 with TRBJ2-7; D is uncertain. Trimming left V 1 base short and J 0 bases short, with 10 bases between. Germline assignment: CDR1 GTSNPN and CDR2 SVGIG (reference sequence). The CDR3 consists of 14 residues. In DNA form, the CDR3 reads TGTGCCTGGAGTGAGGGCGGTACCTCCTACGAGCAGTACTTC. Protein: CAWSEGGTSYEQYF.

The chain carries TRBV6-8 and TRBJ1-1; D is perhaps TRBD1 (6 bases). The length of the CDR3 is 14 residues. Germline-derived CDR1 and CDR2 are MNHGY and SAAAGT. The ends were cut back, 6 bases at V and 0 bases at J, with 11 bases in the middle. This CDR3 is CASRSGDMNTEAFF. The DNA of the CDR3 is TGTGCCAGCAGGTCAGGGGATATGAACACTGAAGCTTTCTTT.

This clone has a handful of counts. This rearrangement joins TRBV19 to TRBJ1-1; D is unresolved. The CDR3 spans 13 residues. Germline CDR1 reads LNHDA; CDR2 reads SQIVND (reference sequence). Trimming removed 11 bases from V and 0 bases from J, with 13 bases in between. The CDR3 loop is CASRLTVNTEAFF. CDR3 DNA sequence: TGTGCCTCACGATTAACAGTGAACACTGAAGCTTTCTTT.

Only a few counts were recorded for this clone. This chain connects TRBV18 to TRBJ2-7; 7 nucleotides line up with TRBD1. In germline, CDR1 is KGHSH, CDR2 LQKENI. V shed 3 bases, J shed 1 base, and the junction held 6 bases outside the gene matches. The length of the CDR3 is 15 residues. CDR3 DNA sequence: TGTGCCAGCTCACCCGGTGGGACAGTTTCCTACGAGCAGTACTTC. Its translation is CASSPGGTVSYEQYF.

The chain is built from TRBV12-5 and TRBJ2-4; 8 bases match TRBD1. The CDR3 length is 13 residues. With 1 base clipped from V and 10 bases from J, the junction kept 3 bases outside the gene matches. Germline V lookup: CDR1 LGHNT, CDR2 FRNRAP. CDR3 bases: TGTGCTAGTGGTTTGGACGACAGGGGTATTCAGTACTTC. It is translated as CASGLDDRGIQYF.

The V gene is TRBV30, the J gene TRBJ1-1, with D perhaps matching TRBD1 (5 bases). The CDR3 sequence is 14 residues long. From germline, CDR1 is GTSNPN and CDR2 SVGIG (reference sequence). V was trimmed by 1 base and J by 6 bases, leaving 15 bases between them. Here the CDR3 reads CAWSDYGGNPEAFF. The DNA of the CDR3 is TGTGCCTGGAGTGATTACGGGGGTAACCCTGAAGCTTTCTTT. Filled out from reference TRBV30 and TRBJ1-1, the complete variable domain reads SQTIHQWPATLVQPVGSPLSLECTVEGTSNPNLYWYRQAAGRGLQLLFYSVGIGQISSEVPQNLSASRPQDRQFILSSKKLLLSDSGFYLCAWSDYGGNPEAFFGQGTRLTVV.

In this sample, this clone turned up a few times. The J gene is TRBJ2-3, the V gene TRBV1; the table's D call, TRBD1, has no DNA check behind it. TRBV1 is a known pseudogene. The CDR3 loop spans 16 amino acids. The CDR3 sequence: CASRLGQGTYTDTQYF. CDR3 in DNA: TGCGCCAGCAGATTAGGACAGGGGACATACACAGATACGCAGTATTTT.

The J gene is TRBJ2-3, the V gene TRBV29-1; TRBD2 might be the D (5 bases). The germline gives CDR1 SQVTM, CDR2 ANQGSEA. V dropped 6 bases and J dropped 0 bases, with 19 bases sitting between them. The CDR3 totals 16 residues. In nucleotides, the CDR3 is TGCAGCGTGGCCGGTACGGAGCGGAGTAGCACAGATACGCAGTATTTT. Its protein product is CSVAGTERSSTDTQYF.

This clone was seen a few times. This chain joins TRBV11-3 and TRBJ1-6; weak D call: TRBD1 (6 bases). V lost 3 bases to trimming and J lost 6 bases, with 12 bases between them. The CDR3 spans 15 residues. CDR1 SGHNT and CDR2 YENEEA come from the germline V gene. The CDR3 loop is CASSLGTFINSPLHF. The CDR3 DNA reads as TGTGCCAGCAGCTTGGGGACATTTATTAATTCACCCCTCCACTTT.

V gene TRBV25-1 combines with J gene TRBJ2-1; possibly TRBD1 for D (5 bases). The germline V gene has CDR1 MGHDK and CDR2 SYGVNS. This CDR3 has 15 residues. V lost 3 bases and J lost 5, with 14 bases in between. The CDR3 sequence is CASSDIGQRNNEQFF. The CDR3 DNA reads as TGTGCCAGCAGTGATATTGGACAACGGAACAATGAGCAGTTCTTC.

This clone came up a few times. The chain combines TRBV11-3 with TRBJ2-3, with 9 bases fitting TRBD2. The junction had 13 bases not matched to a gene; V was cut back by 4 bases and J by 5 bases. Per germline, CDR1 SGHNT and CDR2 YENEEA. The CDR3 covers 17 residues. The CDR3 protein is CASSYTQARGGGDTQYF. CDR3 DNA sequence: TGTGCCAGCAGCTACACCCAGGCGCGGGGGGGCGGAGATACGCAGTATTTT.

This clone qualifies as medium-sized. This chain joins TRBV9 and TRBJ1-3; 7 nucleotides match TRBD1. V was clipped by 5 bases and J by 0 bases; unmatched bases: 5. CDR1 SGDLS and CDR2 YYNGEE come from the germline V gene. The CDR3 has 15 residues. CDR3 coding DNA: TGTGCCAGCAGTGAAGGGGGCTACTCTGGAAACACCATATATTTT. Translated: CASSEGGYSGNTIYF.

This clone counts as medium-sized. V and J are TRBV9 and TRBJ1-2, with 9 bases that match TRBD1. CDR1 SGDLS and CDR2 YYNGEE come from the germline V gene. With V trimmed by 5 bases and J by 4 bases, 9 bases remained unmatched. This CDR3 is built from 15 residues. The CDR3 DNA reads as TGTGCCAGCAGTGCGGGACAGGGAGGCTCCTATGGCTACACCTTC. Translation: CASSAGQGGSYGYTF.

This clone was found a few times. The chain carries TRBV2 and TRBJ1-1; 8 positions agree with TRBD1. The CDR3 consists of 16 residues. The V gene end was trimmed by 6 bases and the J gene end by 3 bases; junction bases not matched to a gene: 12. Looked up from germline, CDR1 is SNHLY and CDR2 is FYNNEI. The CDR3 is CASSGRQGMRDTEAFF. CDR3 nucleotides: TGTGCCAGCAGCGGTAGACAGGGGATGAGGGACACTGAAGCTTTCTTT.

For the CDR3, the DNA is TGTGCCAGCAGCTTGGGGTGGGACAGATCTACGCAGTATTTT. Amino acids: CASSLGWDRSTQYF. The J gene is TRBJ2-3, the V gene TRBV11-3, with 7 nucleotides matching TRBD1. The V gene's germline CDR1 is SGHNT and CDR2 YENEEA. The junction had 8 bases not matched to a gene; V was cut back by 3 bases and J by 8 bases. This CDR3 region has 14 residues.

This clone was observed a few times. The chain joins TRBV11-3 to TRBJ1-6; D unresolved. The length of the CDR3 is 14 residues. The germline V and J ends were trimmed by 3 bases and 5 bases, with 8 bases remaining between them. Germline V gene data show CDR1 as SGHNT and CDR2 as YENEEA. DNA of the CDR3: TGTGCCAGCAGCTTGCGGCAGAATAATTCACCCCTCCACTTT. Amino acids: CASSLRQNNSPLHF. Based on the CDR3 plus reference TRBV11-3 and TRBJ1-6, the full variable domain is EAGVVQSPRYKIIEKKQPVAFWCNPISGHNTLYWYLQNLGQGPELLIRYENEEAVDDSQLPKDRFSAERLKGVDSTLKIQPAELGDSAVYLCASSLRQNNSPLHFGNGTRLTVT.

V is TRBV19 and J is TRBJ1-2; the match to TRBD1 covers 12 bases. Looked up from germline, CDR1 is LNHDA and CDR2 is SQIVND (reference sequence). The V gene end was trimmed by 4 bases and the J gene end by 2 bases; junction bases not matched to a gene: 8. The CDR3 is made up of 17 amino acids. The CDR3 spells CASSKGQGAPSNYGYTF. DNA for the CDR3: TGTGCCAGTAGTAAGGGACAGGGGGCGCCTTCAAACTATGGCTACACCTTC.

Relative to its sample, this clone is medium-sized. The genes are TRBV4-1 and TRBJ1-1; D perhaps matches TRBD1 (5 bases). V was trimmed by 2 bases and J by 3 bases, leaving 7 bases between them. Germline V gene data show CDR1 as MGHRA and CDR2 as YSYEKL. The CDR3 is made up of 13 amino acids. CDR3 DNA: TGCGCCAGCAGCCAATTGGGGGACACTGAAGCTTTCTTT. Translation: CASSQLGDTEAFF.

This clone has just a few counts. The chain couples TRBV4-1 to TRBJ1-2; 9 bases match TRBD1. The CDR3 is 17 residues long. Trimming at V came to 0 bases and at J to 3 bases, leaving 8 bases not matched to a gene. Germline V gives CDR1 MGHRA, CDR2 YSYEKL. The CDR3, as DNA: TGCGCCAGCAGCCAAGACCGTACAGGGGGCTTCGACTATGGCTACACCTTC. It yields the protein CASSQDRTGGFDYGYTF.

The genes are TRBV30 and TRBJ2-7; 11 nucleotides match TRBD1. With 5 bases clipped from V and 1 base from J, the junction kept 7 bases outside the gene matches. CDR1 is GTSNPN and CDR2 is SVGIG in the germline V gene (reference sequence). The CDR3 sequence is 15 residues long. The CDR3 region is CAWSRGTGGSYEQYF. The CDR3 DNA follows: TGTGCCTGGTCGAGGGGGACAGGGGGATCCTACGAGCAGTACTTC.

This sequence joins TRBV9 and TRBJ1-1; D is undetermined. V was clipped by 7 bases and J by 0 bases, with 10 bases between them. CDR3 length: 13 amino acids. CDR1 and CDR2 (germline): SGDLS, YYNGEE. The CDR3 coding sequence is TGTGCCAGCTCACCGGGATTGAACACTGAAGCTTTCTTT. This codes for CASSPGLNTEAFF.

The chain couples TRBV29-1 to TRBJ2-3; D gene ambiguous. CDR1 SQVTM and CDR2 ANQGSEA come from the germline V gene. V dropped 0 bases and J dropped 0 bases, with 13 bases sitting between them. The CDR3 is made up of 16 amino acids. CDR3 residues: CSVEDGRTGSTDTQYF. CDR3 nucleotide sequence: TGCAGCGTTGAAGATGGCAGGACGGGTAGCACAGATACGCAGTATTTT.

V and J are TRBV18 and TRBJ2-7; a possible D gene is TRBD2 (6 bases). The CDR3 has 14 residues. V was shortened by 3 bases and J by 7 bases, with 16 bases between the two germline ends. Germline V gene data show CDR1 as KGHSH and CDR2 as LQKENI. CDR3 residues: CASSPAGTAGEQYF. DNA for the CDR3: TGTGCCAGCTCACCCGCCGGGACGGCGGGGGAGCAGTACTTC.

This clone was observed a handful of times. The chain recombines TRBV11-3 with TRBJ1-2, with 7 bases that match TRBD1. Germline values: CDR1 SGHNT, CDR2 YENEEA. The CDR3 is 16 amino acids. V shed 6 bases, J shed 4 bases, and the junction held 14 bases outside the gene matches. The CDR3 DNA reads TGTGCCAGCAGGGGCCCTTCCCGACAGGGTAGCTATGGCTACACCTTC. The encoded protein is CASRGPSRQGSYGYTF.

This clone was seen only a few times. In DNA, the CDR3 is TGTGCCAGCAGCCCATACATCGGCAACAGGGAAAGCAATCAGCCCCAGCATTTT. Protein product: CASSPYIGNRESNQPQHF. The gene calls are TRBV6-8 and TRBJ1-5; D might be TRBD1 (6 bases). This CDR3 has 18 residues. The V gene lost 6 bases and the J gene lost 1 base, with 22 bases spanning the gap. Germline V CDR1 and CDR2: MNHGY, SAAAGT.

J is TRBJ2-3 and V is TRBV18; the D gene is possibly TRBD2 (5 bases). The CDR3 sequence is 15 residues long. Trimming left V 2 bases short and J 1 base short, with 10 bases between. CDR1 is KGHSH and CDR2 is LQKENI in the germline V gene. The DNA of the CDR3 is TGTGCCAGCTCACCAATGGGAGTTCGCACAGATACGCAGTATTTT. Translation gives CASSPMGVRTDTQYF.

By share, this clone ranks as medium-sized. The chain couples TRBV11-3 to TRBJ2-7, with D tentatively TRBD1 or TRBD2 (5 bases each). Germline V gives CDR1 SGHNT, CDR2 YENEEA. This CDR3 has 14 residues. Trimming stripped 3 bases from V and 3 bases from J, with 12 bases between. CDR3 nucleotide sequence: TGTGCCAGCAGCTTGGGGACCGAAGGCTACGAGCAGTACTTC. Translating gives CASSLGTEGYEQYF.

The chain carries TRBV9 and TRBJ2-4; no clear D. The germline CDR1 and CDR2 sequences are SGDLS and YYNGEE. CDR3 length: 14 residues. Trimming left V 5 bases short and J 2 bases short, with 11 bases between. The CDR3 loop reads CASSETQTKNIQYF. The CDR3 nucleotides are TGTGCCAGCAGTGAAACCCAAACCAAAAACATTCAGTACTTC.

The genes are TRBV11-3 and TRBJ1-5, with D perhaps matching TRBD1 (5 bases). Trimming stripped 5 bases from V and 0 bases from J, with 14 bases between. The germline V gene has CDR1 SGHNT and CDR2 YENEEA. CDR3 length: 16 residues. The CDR3 is CASSTGAGHSNQPQHF. The CDR3 bases are TGTGCCAGCAGCACCGGGGCGGGTCATAGCAATCAGCCCCAGCATTTT. Together with reference TRBV11-3 and TRBJ1-5, the CDR3 gives the full variable domain: EAGVVQSPRYKIIEKKQPVAFWCNPISGHNTLYWYLQNLGQGPELLIRYENEEAVDDSQLPKDRFSAERLKGVDSTLKIQPAELGDSAVYLCASSTGAGHSNQPQHFGDGTRLSIL.

The rearrangement joins TRBV5-1 to TRBJ1-4, with D possibly being TRBD1 (6 bases). Looked up from germline, CDR1 is SGHRS and CDR2 is YFSETQ. V dropped 3 bases and J dropped 8 bases, with 14 bases sitting between them. This CDR3 has 14 residues. CDR3 region: CASSSGEGEEKLFF. The CDR3 region has the DNA TGCGCCAGCAGCTCAGGGGAAGGAGAAGAAAAACTGTTTTTT.

This sequence joins TRBV15 and TRBJ1-6; D perhaps matches TRBD1 (5 bases). V gave up 0 bases and J gave up 8 bases, with 17 bases separating them. This CDR3 spans 17 amino acids. From germline, CDR1 is LNHNV and CDR2 YYDKDF (reference sequence). The CDR3 sequence is CATSRDGSGLRHSPLHF. CDR3 bases: TGTGCCACCAGCAGAGATGGGTCGGGGCTCCGGCATTCACCCCTCCACTTT.